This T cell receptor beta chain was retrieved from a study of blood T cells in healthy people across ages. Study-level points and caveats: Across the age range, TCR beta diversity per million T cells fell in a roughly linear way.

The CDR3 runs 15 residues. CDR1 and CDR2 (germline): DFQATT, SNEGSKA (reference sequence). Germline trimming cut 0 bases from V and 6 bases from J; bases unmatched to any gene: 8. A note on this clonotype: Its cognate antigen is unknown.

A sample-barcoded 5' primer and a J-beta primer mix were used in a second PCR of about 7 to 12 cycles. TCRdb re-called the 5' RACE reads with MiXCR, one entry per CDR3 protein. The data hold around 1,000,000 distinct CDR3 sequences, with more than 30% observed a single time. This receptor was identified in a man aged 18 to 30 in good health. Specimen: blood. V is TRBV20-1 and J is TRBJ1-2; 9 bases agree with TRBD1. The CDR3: CSARDTGQGGDGYTF. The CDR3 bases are TGCAGTGCTAGAGATACGGGACAGGGTGGCGATGGCTACACCTTC.